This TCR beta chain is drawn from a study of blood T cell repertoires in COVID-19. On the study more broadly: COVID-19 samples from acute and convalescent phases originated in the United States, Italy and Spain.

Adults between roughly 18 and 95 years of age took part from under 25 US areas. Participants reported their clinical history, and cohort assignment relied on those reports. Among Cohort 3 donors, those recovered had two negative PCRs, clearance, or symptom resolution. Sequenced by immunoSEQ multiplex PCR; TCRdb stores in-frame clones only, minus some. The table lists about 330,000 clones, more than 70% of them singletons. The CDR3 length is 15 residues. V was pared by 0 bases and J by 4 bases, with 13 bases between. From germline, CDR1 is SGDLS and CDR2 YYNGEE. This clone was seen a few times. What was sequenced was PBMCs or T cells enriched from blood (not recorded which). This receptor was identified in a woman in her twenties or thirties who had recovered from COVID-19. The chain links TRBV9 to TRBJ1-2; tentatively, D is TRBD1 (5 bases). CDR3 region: CASSVGFQQGYGYTF. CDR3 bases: TGTGCCAGCAGCGTAGGATTCCAGCAGGGCTATGGCTACACCTTC.